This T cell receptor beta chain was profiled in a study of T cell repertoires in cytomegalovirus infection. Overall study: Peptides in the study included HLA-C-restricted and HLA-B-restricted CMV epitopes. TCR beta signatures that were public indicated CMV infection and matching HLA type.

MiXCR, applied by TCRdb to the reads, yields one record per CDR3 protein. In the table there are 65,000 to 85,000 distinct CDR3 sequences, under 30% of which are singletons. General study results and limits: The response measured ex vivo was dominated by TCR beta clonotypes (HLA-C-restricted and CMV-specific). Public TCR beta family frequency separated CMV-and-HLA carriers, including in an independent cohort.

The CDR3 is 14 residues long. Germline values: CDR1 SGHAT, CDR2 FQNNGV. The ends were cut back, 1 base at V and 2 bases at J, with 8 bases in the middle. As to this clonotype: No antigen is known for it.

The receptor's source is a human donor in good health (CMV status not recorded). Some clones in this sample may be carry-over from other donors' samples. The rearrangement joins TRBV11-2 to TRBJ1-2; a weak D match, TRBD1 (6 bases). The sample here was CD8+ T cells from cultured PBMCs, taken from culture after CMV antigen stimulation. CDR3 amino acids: CASSLADRNYGYTF. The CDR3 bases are TGTGCCAGCAGCTTAGCAGACAGGAACTATGGCTACACCTTC.